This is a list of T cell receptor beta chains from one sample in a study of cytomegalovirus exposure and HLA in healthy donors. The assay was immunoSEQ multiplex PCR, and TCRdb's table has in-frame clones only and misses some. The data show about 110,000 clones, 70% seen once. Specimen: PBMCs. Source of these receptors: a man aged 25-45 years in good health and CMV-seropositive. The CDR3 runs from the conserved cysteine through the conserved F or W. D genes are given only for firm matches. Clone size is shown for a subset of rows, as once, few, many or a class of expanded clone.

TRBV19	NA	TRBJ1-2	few	TGTGCCAGTAGTATAATAGGCACAGGTTCCTATGGCTACACCTTC	CASSIIGTGSYGYTF
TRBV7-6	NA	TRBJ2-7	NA	TGTGCCAGCAGCTTTGGACAGAGCTACTACGAGCAGTACTTC	CASSFGQSYYEQYF
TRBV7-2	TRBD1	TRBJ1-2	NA	TGTGCCAGCAGCTTCTCCCTACAGGGGTCCTATGGCTACACCTTC	CASSFSLQGSYGYTF
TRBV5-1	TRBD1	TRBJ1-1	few	TGCGCCAGCAGCGTGACAGGGGGCAGTGAAGCTTTCTTT	CASSVTGGSEAFF
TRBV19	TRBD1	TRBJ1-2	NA	TGTGCCAGTAGTCTCGGGACAGCTTATGGCTACACCTTC	CASSLGTAYGYTF
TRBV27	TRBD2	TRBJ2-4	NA	TGTGCCAGCAGTCCGGGACTAGCGGGAGGGCCGTTCATTCAGTACTTC	CASSPGLAGGPFIQYF
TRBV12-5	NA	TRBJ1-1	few	TGTGCTAGTCTTTATTTAGCGAACACTGAAGCTTTCTTT	CASLYLANTEAFF
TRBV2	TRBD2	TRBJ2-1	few	TGTGCCAGTCACAAGCGGACTAGCGGAGACAATGAGCAGTTCTTC	CASHKRTSGDNEQFF
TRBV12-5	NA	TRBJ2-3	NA	TGTGCTAGTGGTTTGGTACAGTTAAGGAAAGATACGCAGTATTTT	CASGLVQLRKDTQYF
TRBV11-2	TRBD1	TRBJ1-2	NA	TGTGCCAGCAGCTTAGCTAGGACAGGGGGCTACACCTTC	CASSLARTGGYTF
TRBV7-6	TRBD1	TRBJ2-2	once	TGTGCCAGCAGTAAAGGACAGGGGGCAGGCACCGGGGAGCTGTTTTTT	CASSKGQGAGTGELFF
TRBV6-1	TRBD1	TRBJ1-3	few	TGTGCCGGCCGACAGGGAGCCGGAAACACCATATATTTT	CAGRQGAGNTIYF
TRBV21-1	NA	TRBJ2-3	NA	TGTGCCAGCAGTCCGTCCGCAAGGACTAGCGATAAGAGCACAGATACGCAGTATTTT	CASSPSARTSDKSTDTQYF
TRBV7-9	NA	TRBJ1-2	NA	TGTGCCAGCAGTTCGCCGACAGGCCCGAACTATGGCTACACCTTC	CASSSPTGPNYGYTF
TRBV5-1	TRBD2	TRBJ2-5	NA	TGCGCCAGCAGACCCGTAGCGGGAGCGCAAGAGACCCAGTACTTC	CASRPVAGAQETQYF
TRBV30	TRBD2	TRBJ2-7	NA	TGTGCCTGGAGTCTGGGACTAGCGGCCACCTACGAGCAGTACTTC	CAWSLGLAATYEQYF
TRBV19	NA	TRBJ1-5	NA	TGTGCCAGTATGGGGGGTTTGTTCCAGCCCCAGCATTTT	CASMGGLFQPQHF
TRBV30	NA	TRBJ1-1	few	TGTGCCTGGCTACAGGGATCGGGCACTGAAGCTTTCTTT	CAWLQGSGTEAFF
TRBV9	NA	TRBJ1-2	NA	TGTGCCAGCAGTAGTAACTATGGCTACACCTTC	CASSSNYGYTF
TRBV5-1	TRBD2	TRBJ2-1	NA	TGCGCCAGCAGCCAAAGACAGCGGGGGGACGAGCAGTTCTTC	CASSQRQRGDEQFF
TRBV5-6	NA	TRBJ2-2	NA	TGTGCCAGCAGCTTATATTTCGACCAGGGGAAGAACACCGGGGAGCTGTTTTTT	CASSLYFDQGKNTGELFF
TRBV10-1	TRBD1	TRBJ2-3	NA	TGCGCCAGTTCGCACAGGGGCCGTGAGGGGGATACGCAGTATTTT	CASSHRGREGDTQYF
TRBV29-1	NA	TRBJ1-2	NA	TGCAGCGTTGATAAACAGGGCGACGGCTATGGCTACACCTTC	CSVDKQGDGYGYTF
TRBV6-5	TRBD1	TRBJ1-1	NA	TGTGCCAGCAGTGCCAGGGGGATATGGGCCACTGAAGCTTTCTTT	CASSARGIWATEAFF
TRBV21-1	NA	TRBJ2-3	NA	TGTGCCAGCAGCAAAGGACAGGGGATTCGGGATACGCAGTATTTT	CASSKGQGIRDTQYF
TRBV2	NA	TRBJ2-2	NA	TGTGCCAGCTCTAGACCGACAGGGAACACCGGGGAGCTGTTTTTT	CASSRPTGNTGELFF
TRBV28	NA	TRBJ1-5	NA	TGTGCCAGCAGTTGGGACACCGATAGCAATCAGCCCCAGCATTTT	CASSWDTDSNQPQHF
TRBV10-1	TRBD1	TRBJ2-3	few	TGCGCCAGCAGTTCGGACAGGGTGGGCACAGATACGCAGTATTTT	CASSSDRVGTDTQYF
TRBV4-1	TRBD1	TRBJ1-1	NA	TGCGCCAGCAGCCAAAATCCTGGACAGGGGGCTGAAGCTTTCTTT	CASSQNPGQGAEAFF
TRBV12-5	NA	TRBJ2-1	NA	TGTGCTAGTGGTTTGGTAAGAGGGGGCAATGAGCAGTTCTTC	CASGLVRGGNEQFF
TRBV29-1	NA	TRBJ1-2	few	TGCAGCGTCGGCGGGGATGAAACAAACTATGGCTACACCTTC	CSVGGDETNYGYTF
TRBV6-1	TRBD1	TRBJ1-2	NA	TGTGCCAGCAGTGCCCAGGGGGCGCGGGTGTTTGGTGGCTACACCTTC	CASSAQGARVFGGYTF
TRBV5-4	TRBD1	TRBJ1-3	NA	TGTGCCAGCAGCTTTAAACGCGCAGGGGGCTCTGGAAACACCATATATTTT	CASSFKRAGGSGNTIYF
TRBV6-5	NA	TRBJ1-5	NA	TGTGCCAGCAGCTTCACACCGAATCAGCCCCAGCATTTT	CASSFTPNQPQHF
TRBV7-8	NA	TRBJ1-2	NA	TGTGCCAGCAGCTTCGGGGCTAACTATGGCTACACCTTC	CASSFGANYGYTF
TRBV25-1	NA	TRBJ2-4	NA	TGTGCCAGCAGTGAATACTTCGCCAGACGACCCGGAGAAAACATTCAGTACTTC	CASSEYFARRPGENIQYF
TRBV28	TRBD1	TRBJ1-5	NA	TGTGCCAGCAGTTTAGCACTCTCCTCCGACAGGGGACGCAATCAGCCCCAGCATTTT	CASSLALSSDRGRNQPQHF
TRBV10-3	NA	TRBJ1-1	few	TGTGCCATCAGGAGGAGGGGAGACACTGAAGCTTTCTTT	CAIRRRGDTEAFF
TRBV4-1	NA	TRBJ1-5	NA	TGCGCCAGCAGTGGAGGAGGCCTAAGCAATCAGCCCCAGCATTTT	CASSGGGLSNQPQHF
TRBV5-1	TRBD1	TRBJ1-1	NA	TGCGCCAGCAGCTTTAGGGGGCTGAACACTGAAGCTTTCTTT	CASSFRGLNTEAFF
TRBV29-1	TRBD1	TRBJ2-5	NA	TGCAGCGCCAAGGGCAGGGGGTACCAAGAGACCCAGTACTTC	CSAKGRGYQETQYF
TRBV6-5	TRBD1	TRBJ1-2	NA	TGTGCCAGCAGTTACCTCAAATCGACAGGGAACTATGGCTACACCTTC	CASSYLKSTGNYGYTF
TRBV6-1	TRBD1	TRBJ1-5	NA	TGTGCCAGCAGTGAGATCCCGGGACAGGGTCATCAGCCCCAGCATTTT	CASSEIPGQGHQPQHF
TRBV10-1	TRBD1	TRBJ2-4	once	TGCGCCAGCAGCGAAACTAGACAGGGATTAGAGTACTTC	CASSETRQGLEYF
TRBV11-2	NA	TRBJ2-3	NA	TGTGCCACCCGGGGGAGTGCGAAAGGCGGGGCAGATACGCAGTATTTT	CATRGSAKGGADTQYF
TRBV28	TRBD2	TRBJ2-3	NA	TGTGCCAGCAGCCTCCCGCTAGCGGGAGGGCCAGTTACGCAGTATTTT	CASSLPLAGGPVTQYF
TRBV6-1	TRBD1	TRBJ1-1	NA	TGTGCCAGCAGCCTTTCGACAGGGGGCACTGAAGCTTTCTTT	CASSLSTGGTEAFF
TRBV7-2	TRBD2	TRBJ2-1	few	TGTGCCAGCAGCTCGAGCGGGGCTACCTACAATGAGCAGTTCTTC	CASSSSGATYNEQFF
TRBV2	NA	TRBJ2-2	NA	TGTGCCAGCAGACGCAGGGAGGGGGACGGGGAGCTGTTTTTT	CASRRREGDGELFF
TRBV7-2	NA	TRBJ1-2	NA	TGTGCCAGCAGCTTCAGACGGAGCCTAGCTAACTATGGCTACACCTTC	CASSFRRSLANYGYTF
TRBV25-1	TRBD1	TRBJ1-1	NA	TGTGCCAGCAGCCTACTTTGGGACAGTCGTGTCTTT	CASSLLWDSRVF
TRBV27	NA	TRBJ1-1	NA	TGTGCCAGCCAACGACAGACGAACACTGAAGCTTTCTTT	CASQRQTNTEAFF
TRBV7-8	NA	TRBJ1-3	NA	TGTGCCAGCAGCTTAAGGGCCCGGTGGGGACATCCGAGACTTGGAAACACCATATATTTT	CASSLRARWGHPRLGNTIYF
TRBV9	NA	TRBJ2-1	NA	TGTGCCAGCAGCGACCCCGGGGTGGGTAGAAATGAGCAGTTCTTC	CASSDPGVGRNEQFF
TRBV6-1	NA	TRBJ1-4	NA	TGTGCCAGCAGTGAGGGCCCCTCCTCAACTAATGAAAAACTGTTTTTT	CASSEGPSSTNEKLFF